This record looks at one T cell receptor beta chain sequence and its context. This clonotype appeared a few times. The antigen it recognizes is unknown. A clone one base away is much larger, so this may be a read error. This sample is drawn from a study of CD8 T cells in ankylosing spondylitis (dated by TCRdb to the late 2010s). Some background on the complete study: The study profiled T cell receptor beta repertoires in healthy donors and ankylosing spondylitis patients to find disease-linked TCR variants. Samples of peripheral blood were taken, and for ankylosing spondylitis patients, synovial fluid was collected as well. In total, the full study cohort was made up of some 110 healthy donors and 25 to 30 ankylosing spondylitis patients. General study outcomes and caveats: The disease-linked clones were reported as significantly enriched in matched synovial fluid samples from ankylosing spondylitis patients. Some TCR beta motif variants had previously been reported in synovial fluid and blood of reactive arthritis patients, which suggested common disease-initiation mechanisms. In peripheral blood, the disease-linked clones were found at relatively low frequencies and had a CD8+ phenotype. Blood from ankylosing spondylitis patients appeared to be characterized by a TCR beta motif composed of about eight highly homologous amino acid variants.

CDR1 and CDR2 were assigned from the germline V gene (reference sequence) as LNHDA and SQIVND. From the cysteine through the phenylalanine, the CDR3 covers 13 amino acids. Only the CDR3 portion is preserved as DNA: 39 bases, with reading frame beginning at the first base. V and J are truncated by 7 bases and 12 bases respectively, leaving an intervening sequence of 21 bases. Sequenced on an Illumina HiSeq 2500. TCR beta libraries were prepared by quantitative 5'-RACE with molecular barcodes. Under the source paper's analysis protocol: Disease-linked TCR variants were identified with a new computational method built on a probabilistic model of VDJ rearrangement. TCRdb reanalyzed the raw reads on its own, using fastp at Q25 for trimming and MiXCR for clone calling, and kept in-frame beta chains. Every entry covers one CDR3 protein and lists the most common genes and DNA from its rows. The V and J calls come from TCRdb's annotation, not from the publication. This sample is represented by over 100,000 distinct CDR3 sequences; about an eighth of them were singletons. The ten largest clonotypes hold about 4% of the sample.

The specimen sequenced was blood, either unsorted or a sorted T cell fraction (not recorded which). The rearrangement joined TRBV19 to TRBJ1-2, and perhaps TRBD1 as D gene, on 5 matching bases. This TCR was sampled from a female donor with ankylosing spondylitis or in good health (not recorded which). CDR3 protein: CASKTTSERGDTF. The DNA sequence is TGTGCCAGTAAGACGACATCAGAGAGGGGCGACACCTTC.